This T cell receptor beta chain derives from a study of molecular identifiers for immune sequencing clone quantification (dated by TCRdb to 2017 to 2018). Notes on the research overall: For a replicate experiment, RNA from around 20,000 or 100,000 naive CD8 T cells was divided into five aliquots, of which four were sequenced. This methods study benchmarked molecular-identifier clustering-based TCR repertoire sequencing (MIDCIRS) and TCR RNA copy counting, using CD8 T cells to do so. The full study reports these points: When barcode sub-clustering was left out, chimeric consensus sequences inflated TCR diversity, with chimeras reaching as high as 47%. Naive libraries contained spiked-in Jurkat TCR RNA (roughly ten copies' worth), which is not part of the donor repertoire. The sizes of highly expanded clones could end up underestimated when identical TCR molecules share a barcode. Clones above 20 RNA copies held over 98% of molecules in CMV-specific effector cells but under 1% in naive cells. Modeling estimated roughly 3.2 recovered TCR RNA copies per cell, compared with about 10 by digital PCR, which implies about 30% capture efficiency. A single cell's worth of spiked-in Jurkat TCR RNA was reported detectable even among under 1.1 million naive CD8 T cells.

Libraries of naive CD8 T cells were generated from about 20,000 to 1,000,000 sorted cells, with 10%, 30% or 50% of the purified RNA used. On a BD FACSAria II, naive CD8 T cells were FACS-sorted as CD8+CD4-CCR7+CD45RA+ and collected into RLT Plus buffer. To test detection sensitivity, Jurkat RNA equal to approximately ten TCR copies was added to samples of about 20,000-1,000,000 naive CD8 T cells. CD8 T cells were enriched using RosetteSep CD8+ T Cell Enrichment Cocktail and Ficoll-Paque, and the enriched cells then underwent ACK red cell lysis. Library creation used PCR. Sequencing relied on an Illumina HiSeq 4000. Bulk TCR libraries were made following a previously described method, with the TCR primers given in Table S5. The Qiagen AllPrep DNA/RNA kit was used to purify total RNA. Before analysis, reads from multiple sequencing runs of one library were combined. From the authors' description of their analysis: Reads were retained only if their TCR constant sequence matched exactly, and those retained reads were trimmed to 150 nt and grouped according to their 12-nt molecular barcodes. Reads within each barcode group were sub-clustered using a 15% Levenshtein threshold, and quality-weighted consensus sequences were constructed for each RNA molecule. Non-functional sequences were discarded, and so were lower-count sequences lying one edit away from another sequence. Based on a fit of two negative binomial distributions, barcode sub-clusters having less than 20% of the maximum read count were discarded. TCRdb's own reprocessing of the public reads used fastp at Q25 and MiXCR and kept productive beta chains. Under each unique CDR3 protein, matching rows form one entry showing the most common genes and DNA. The V and J calls and clone size are TCRdb's, not the authors'. In all, the sample holds fewer than 350,000 distinct CDR3 sequences, and around a fifth of those were seen once. The top ten hold roughly 0.86% of the sample.

In regard to this clonotype: No cognate antigen has been identified for it. A much bigger clone sits one base away, suggesting this may be a read error.

CDR1 and CDR2 are read off the germline V gene (reference sequence) as GTSNPN and SVGIG. Inclusive of the bounding cysteine and phenylalanine, the CDR3 is 15 residues long. The sequence is cut down to CDR3 DNA, 45 bases in frame from base 1. The chain couples TRBV30 to TRBJ2-7; TRBD2 might be the D gene, on 5 matching bases. The J call is uncertain, as TRBJ2-1 better fits the DNA end. Sequencing input: naive CD8+ T cells from blood, with Jurkat cell RNA spiked in. The cell subset or site label, read with the paper, signifies: FACS-sorted CD8+CD4-CCR7+CD45RA+ naive T cells. The clonotype comes from a human donor in good health. Some libraries in this study had Jurkat cell RNA spiked in. The base sequence is TGTGCCTGGACCGCCACGGGGTACGGCTCCTACGAGCAGTTCTTC. Translation gives CAWTATGYGSYEQFF.